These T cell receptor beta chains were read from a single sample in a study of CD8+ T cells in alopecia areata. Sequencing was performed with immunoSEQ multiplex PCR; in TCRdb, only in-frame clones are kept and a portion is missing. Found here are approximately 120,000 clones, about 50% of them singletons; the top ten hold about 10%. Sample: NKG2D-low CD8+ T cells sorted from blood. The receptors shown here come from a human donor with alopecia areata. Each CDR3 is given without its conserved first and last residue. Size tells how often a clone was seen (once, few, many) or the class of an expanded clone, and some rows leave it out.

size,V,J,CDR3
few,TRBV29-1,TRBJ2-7,SATTETSLYEQY
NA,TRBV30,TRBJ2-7,AWTRTLYYEQY
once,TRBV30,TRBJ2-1,AWSWESEQF
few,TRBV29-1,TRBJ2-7,SVEQGQRGYEQY
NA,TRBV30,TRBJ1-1,AWSPIATEAF
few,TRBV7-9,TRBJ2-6,ASSLASARANVLT
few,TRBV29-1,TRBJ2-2,SVEEGRGTGELF
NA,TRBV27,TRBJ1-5,ASRQQGQPQH
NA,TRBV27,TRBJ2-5,ASSRTIQETQY
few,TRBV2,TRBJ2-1,ASSQSGTSVSNEQF
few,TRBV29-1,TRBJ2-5,SVDETGEETQY
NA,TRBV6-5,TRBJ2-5,ASRGLGVGETQY
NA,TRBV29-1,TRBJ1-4,SVVKGQGREKLF
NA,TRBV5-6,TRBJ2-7,ASSLEGHYEQY
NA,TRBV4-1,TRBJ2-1,ASSPRSSGVYNEQF
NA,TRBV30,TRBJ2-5,AWSAGTKLQETQY
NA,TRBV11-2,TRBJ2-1,ASSFPFGRGDGSEQF
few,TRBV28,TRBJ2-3,ASSLADGTDTQY
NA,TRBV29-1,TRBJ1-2,SVETDPNGYT
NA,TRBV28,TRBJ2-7,ASSRGRSSYEQY
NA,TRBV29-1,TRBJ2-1,SVSSSGTGDYNEQF
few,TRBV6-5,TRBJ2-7,ASGRSSYEQY
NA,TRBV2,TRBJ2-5,ASSGDRGVQETQY
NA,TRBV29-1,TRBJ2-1,SVEDPGTSGDYNEQF
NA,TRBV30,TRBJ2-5,AWSTVGGQETQY
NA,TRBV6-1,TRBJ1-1,ASSEEGEGATEAF
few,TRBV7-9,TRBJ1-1,ASSPSDGNTEAF
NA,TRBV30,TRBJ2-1,AWRPSGTSEQF
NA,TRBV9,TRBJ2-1,ASSLGASEQF
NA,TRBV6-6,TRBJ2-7,ASSYSGTGSHEQY
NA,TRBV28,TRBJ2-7,ASSLGSLAGGPRYEQY
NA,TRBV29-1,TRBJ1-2,SVVLGQGHGYT
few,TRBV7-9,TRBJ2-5,ASSSRDRQETQY
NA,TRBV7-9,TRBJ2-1,ASSFGWGNYNEQF
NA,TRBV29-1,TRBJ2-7,SVVRTGEYEQY
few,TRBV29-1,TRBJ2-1,SVNAGSEQF
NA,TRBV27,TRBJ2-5,ASSSGLHKETQY
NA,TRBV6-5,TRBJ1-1,ASSYLRGDTEAF
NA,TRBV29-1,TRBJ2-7,SATGAVPYEQY
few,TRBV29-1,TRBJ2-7,SAGSTYEQY
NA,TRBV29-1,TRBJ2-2,SVVDRSNTGELF
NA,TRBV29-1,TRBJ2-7,SVQGMLAYEQY
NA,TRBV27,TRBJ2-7,ASSLIGNYEQY
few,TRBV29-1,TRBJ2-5,SVDDSLQETQY
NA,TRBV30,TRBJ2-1,AWSGAGGPYNEQF
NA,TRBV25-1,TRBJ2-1,ASGPGQGAYEQF
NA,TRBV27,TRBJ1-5,ASSLRANSNQPQH
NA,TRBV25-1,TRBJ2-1,ASSGTGGREQF
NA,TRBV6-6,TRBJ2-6,AGGLGGANVLT